Sequencing of this T cell receptor beta chain was carried out in a study of blood T cell repertoires in COVID-19. The CDR3 length is 16 residues. With 4 bases clipped from V and 6 bases from J, the junction kept 7 bases outside the gene matches. CDR1 LGHDT and CDR2 YNNKEL come from the germline V gene (reference sequence). TCRdb's copy holds only in-frame clones and misses some; the assay was immunoSEQ multiplex PCR. The table records approximately 150,000 clones, more than 75% of them present only once. The rearrangement links TRBV3-1 (or the pseudogene TRBV3-2) to TRBJ2-3, with 13 bases that match TRBD2. This receptor was identified in a human donor in a cohort sampled during active COVID-19. Material for sequencing was peripheral blood. CDR3 sequence (DNA): TGTGCCAGCAGCCCTGCGGGACTAGCGGGAACCGATACGCAGTATTTT. It yields the protein CASSPAGLAGTDTQYF.